Described below is a single T cell receptor (beta chain) sequence and its context. TCRdb ran MiXCR on the RT-PCR reads and lists one entry per CDR3 protein. The sample lists about 680,000 distinct CDR3 sequences; over 12% were seen once. Germline V gene data show CDR1 as SGHVS and CDR2 as FNYEAQ. The CDR3 loop spans 14 amino acids. The V end was cut by 4 bases, the J end by 3 bases, with 12 bases between. This TCR came from a female donor in good health, serving as a healthy control. Specimen: memory CD4+ T cells from blood. This rearrangement joins TRBV7-6 to TRBJ1-1; D unclear. The CDR3 region is CASSSGSQYTEAFF. The DNA for the CDR3 is TGTGCCAGCAGCTCGGGCTCACAGTACACTGAAGCTTTCTTT.